Listed here is a single T cell receptor beta chain. The antigen remains unidentified. The data were obtained in a study of vaccination and CD4 T cells after COVID-19. In the study overall: Post-COVID draws came a median approximately 100 days after diagnosis (range 35 to 161). Blood was drawn a median around 66 days post second dose, range 14 to 241.

Cultured CD4+ T-cell DNA underwent Oncomine TCR Beta short-read sequencing. TCRdb called the PCR reads again in MiXCR, with one record for every CDR3 protein. The table records about 11,000 distinct CDR3 sequences, roughly half of them present only once. Germline CDR1 is ENHRY and CDR2 is SYGVKD. The CDR3 has 13 amino acids. Trimming removed 8 bases from V and 2 bases from J; junction bases left unmatched: 5. Regarding treatment: roughly 11-day PBMC culture with coronavirus spike peptide pools or control peptides (ViraFEST assay). At days 3 and 7, half the medium was exchanged for fresh IL-2 medium. General study findings and limits: Analysis covered relatively few convalescent patients and lacked any early post-infection timepoints.

The clonotype originates from a human donor who had recovered from COVID-19. The sample taken for sequencing was CD4+ T cells from blood, cultured in vitro. The J gene is TRBJ2-7, the V gene TRBV10-3; 8 bases align to TRBD1. CDR3 nucleotide sequence: TGTGCCATCGGGGACAGGTCTCCCTACGAGCAGTACTTC. Residues: CAIGDRSPYEQYF.